This T cell receptor (beta chain) came from a study of T cells in Graves' hyperthyroidism and ophthalmopathy. Used for diagnoses were clinical symptoms, serum thyroxine and TRAb, thyroid ultrasound and orbital computed tomography. Using RNA transcripts as the source, TCR beta CDR3 regions were amplified. Using the HTBI primer set, a first-round RT-PCR was run on the TCR CDR3. One entry per CDR3 protein results from TCRdb running MiXCR on the multiplex PCR reads. The repertoire holds 450,000 to 650,000 distinct CDR3 sequences, with under 20% as singletons. Germline V lookup: CDR1 SGHRS, CDR2 YFSETQ. Trimming pared 0 bases from V and 8 bases from J, leaving 11 bases between. CDR3 length: 13 amino acids.

The source of this sequence is a woman aged 18-35 years with Graves' ophthalmopathy. The chain has TRBV5-1 and TRBJ1-2; D is ambiguous. Sequenced: blood. As DNA, the CDR3 is TGCGCCAGCAGCTTGGGTGGGCAGGTGGGCTACACCTTC. This translates into CASSLGGQVGYTF.